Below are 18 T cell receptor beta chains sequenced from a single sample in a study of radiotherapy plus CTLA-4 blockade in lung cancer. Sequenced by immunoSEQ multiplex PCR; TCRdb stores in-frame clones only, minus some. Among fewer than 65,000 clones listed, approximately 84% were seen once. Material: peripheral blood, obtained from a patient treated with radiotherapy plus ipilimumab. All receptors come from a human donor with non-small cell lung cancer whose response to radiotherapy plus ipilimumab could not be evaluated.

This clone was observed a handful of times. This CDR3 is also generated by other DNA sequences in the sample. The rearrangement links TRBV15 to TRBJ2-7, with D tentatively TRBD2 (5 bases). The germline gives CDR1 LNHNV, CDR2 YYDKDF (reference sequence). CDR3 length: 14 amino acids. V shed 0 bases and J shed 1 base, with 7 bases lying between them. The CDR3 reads CATSREGGSYEQYF. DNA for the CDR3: TGTGCCACCAGCAGAGAAGGAGGATCCTACGAGCAGTACTTC.

The CDR3 loop is CASSPSRQGSLNTEAFF. The DNA for the CDR3 is TGTGCCAGCTCACCATCGCGACAGGGGTCTCTGAACACTGAAGCTTTCTTT. This chain joins TRBV18 and TRBJ1-1; 8 bases are a match to TRBD1. From germline, CDR1 is KGHSH and CDR2 LQKENI. V was pared by 2 bases and J by 0 bases, with 8 bases of the junction left unmatched. This CDR3 is 17 amino acids long.

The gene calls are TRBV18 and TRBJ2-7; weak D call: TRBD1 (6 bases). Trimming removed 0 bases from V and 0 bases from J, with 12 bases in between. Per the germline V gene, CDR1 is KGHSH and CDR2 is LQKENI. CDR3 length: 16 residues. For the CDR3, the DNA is TGTGCCAGCTCACCACCGGGGGCCACTAGCTCCTACGAGCAGTACTTC. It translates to CASSPPGATSSYEQYF.

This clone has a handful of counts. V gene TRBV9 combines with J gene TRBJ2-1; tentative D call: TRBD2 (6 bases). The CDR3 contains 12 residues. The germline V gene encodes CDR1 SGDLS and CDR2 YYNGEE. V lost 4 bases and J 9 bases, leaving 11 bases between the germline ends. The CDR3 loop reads CASSTFGSEQFF. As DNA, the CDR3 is TGTGCCAGCAGCACCTTCGGGAGTGAGCAGTTCTTC. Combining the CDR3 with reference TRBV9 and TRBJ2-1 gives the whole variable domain DSGVTQTPKHLITATGQRVTLRCSPRSGDLSVYWYQQSLDQGLQFLIQYYNGEERAKGNILERFSAQQFPDLHSELNLSSLELGDSALYFCASSTFGSEQFFGPGTRLTVL.

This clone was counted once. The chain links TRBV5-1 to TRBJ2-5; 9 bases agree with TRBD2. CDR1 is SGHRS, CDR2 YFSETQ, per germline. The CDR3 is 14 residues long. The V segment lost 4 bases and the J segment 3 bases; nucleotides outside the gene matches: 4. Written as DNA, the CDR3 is TGCGCCAGCAGCCCGGGACTAGCCAAAGAGACCCAGTACTTC. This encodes CASSPGLAKETQYF.

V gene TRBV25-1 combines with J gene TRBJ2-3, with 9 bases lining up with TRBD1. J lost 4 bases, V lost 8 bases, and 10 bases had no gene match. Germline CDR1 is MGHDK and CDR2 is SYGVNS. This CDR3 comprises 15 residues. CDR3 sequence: CASGLRQGGADTQYF. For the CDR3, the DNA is TGTGCCAGCGGACTGAGACAGGGGGGGGCAGATACGCAGTATTTT.

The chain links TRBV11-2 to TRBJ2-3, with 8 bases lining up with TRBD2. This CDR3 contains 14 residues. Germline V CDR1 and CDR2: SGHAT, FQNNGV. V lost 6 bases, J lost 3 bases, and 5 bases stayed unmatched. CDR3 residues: CASRIGGGTDTQYF. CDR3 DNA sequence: TGTGCCAGCAGGATCGGGGGGGGAACAGATACGCAGTATTTT.

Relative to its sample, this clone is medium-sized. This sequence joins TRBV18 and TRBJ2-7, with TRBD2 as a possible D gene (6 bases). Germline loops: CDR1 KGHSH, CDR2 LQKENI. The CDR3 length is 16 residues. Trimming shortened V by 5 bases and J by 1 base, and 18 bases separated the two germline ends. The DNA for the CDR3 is TGTGCCAGCTCATATCAAGCCCAGGGAGGTTCCTACGAGCAGTACTTC. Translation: CASSYQAQGGSYEQYF.

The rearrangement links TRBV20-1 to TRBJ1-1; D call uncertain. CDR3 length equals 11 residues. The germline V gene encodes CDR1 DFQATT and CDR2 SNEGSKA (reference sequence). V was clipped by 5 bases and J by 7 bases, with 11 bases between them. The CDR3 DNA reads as TGCAGTGCTCCCAGGCTACTTGAAGCTTTCTTT. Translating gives CSAPRLLEAFF.

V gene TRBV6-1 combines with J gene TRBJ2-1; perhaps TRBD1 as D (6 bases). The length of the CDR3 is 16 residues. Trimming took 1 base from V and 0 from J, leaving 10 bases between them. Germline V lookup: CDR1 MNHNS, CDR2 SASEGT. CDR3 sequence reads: CASSEGTASSYNEQFF. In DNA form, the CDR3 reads TGTGCCAGCAGTGAAGGGACAGCCAGCTCCTACAATGAGCAGTTCTTC.

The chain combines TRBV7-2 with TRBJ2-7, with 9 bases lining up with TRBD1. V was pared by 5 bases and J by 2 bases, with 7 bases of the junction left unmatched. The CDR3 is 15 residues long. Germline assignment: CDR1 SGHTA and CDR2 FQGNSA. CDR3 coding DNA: TGTGCCAGCAGCGCACCGGGACAGGGAGCCTACGAGCAGTACTTC. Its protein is CASSAPGQGAYEQYF.

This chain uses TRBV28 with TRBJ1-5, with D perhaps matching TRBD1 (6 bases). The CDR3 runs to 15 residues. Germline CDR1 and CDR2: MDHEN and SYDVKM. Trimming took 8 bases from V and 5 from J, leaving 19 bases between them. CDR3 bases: TGTGCCAGCGTGTCTGGGGAGGGGGGCCATCAGCCCCAGCATTTT. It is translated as CASVSGEGGHQPQHF. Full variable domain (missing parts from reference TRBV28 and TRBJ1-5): DVKVTQSSRYLVKRTGEKVFLECVQDMDHENMFWYRQDPGLGLRLIYFSYDVKMKEKGDIPEGYSVSREKKERFSLILESASTNQTSMYLCASVSGEGGHQPQHFGDGTRLSIL.

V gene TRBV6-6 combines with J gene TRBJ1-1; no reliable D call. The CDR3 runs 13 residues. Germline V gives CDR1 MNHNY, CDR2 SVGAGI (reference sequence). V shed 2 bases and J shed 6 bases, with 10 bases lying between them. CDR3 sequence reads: CASSYGYSAEAFF. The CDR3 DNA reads TGTGCCAGCAGTTACGGTTACTCGGCTGAAGCTTTCTTT.

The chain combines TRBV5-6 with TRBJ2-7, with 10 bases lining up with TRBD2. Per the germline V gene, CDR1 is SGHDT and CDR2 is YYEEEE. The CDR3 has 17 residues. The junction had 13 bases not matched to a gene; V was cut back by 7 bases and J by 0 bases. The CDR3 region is CASATLGLADSSYEQYF. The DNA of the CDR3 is TGTGCCAGCGCCACATTAGGACTAGCGGACAGCTCCTACGAGCAGTACTTC. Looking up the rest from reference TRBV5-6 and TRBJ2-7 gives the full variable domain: DAGVTQSPTHLIKTRGQQVTLRCSPKSGHDTVSWYQQALGQGPQFIFQYYEEEERQRGNFPDRFSGHQFPNYSSELNVNALLLGDSALYLCASATLGLADSSYEQYFGPGTRLTVT.

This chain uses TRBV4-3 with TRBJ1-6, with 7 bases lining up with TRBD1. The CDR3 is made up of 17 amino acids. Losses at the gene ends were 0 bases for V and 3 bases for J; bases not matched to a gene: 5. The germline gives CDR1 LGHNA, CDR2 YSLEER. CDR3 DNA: TGCGCCAGCAGCCAAGAAGTTGACAGGGACTATAATTCACCCCTCCACTTT. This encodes CASSQEVDRDYNSPLHF.

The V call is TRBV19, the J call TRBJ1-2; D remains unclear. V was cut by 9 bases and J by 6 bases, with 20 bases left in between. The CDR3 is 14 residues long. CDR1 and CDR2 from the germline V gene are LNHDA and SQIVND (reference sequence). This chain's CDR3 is CARGQFNVPDGYTF. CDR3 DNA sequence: TGTGCCAGGGGCCAGTTCAATGTCCCGGATGGCTACACCTTC.

CDR3 nucleotide sequence: TGTGCCAGCAGTTCCCTAAGACTAGCGGATTTAGATACGCAGTATTTT. Protein: CASSSLRLADLDTQYF. V gene TRBV6-5 combines with J gene TRBJ2-3; 9 bases fit TRBD2. J lost 5 bases, V lost 4 bases, and 10 bases had no gene match. The CDR3 covers 16 residues. Germline V gene data show CDR1 as MNHEY and CDR2 as SVGAGI.

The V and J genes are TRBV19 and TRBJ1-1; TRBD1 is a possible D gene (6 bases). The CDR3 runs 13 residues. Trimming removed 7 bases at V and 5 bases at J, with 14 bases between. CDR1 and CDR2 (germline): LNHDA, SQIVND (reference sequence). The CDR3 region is CASKVQGRTEAFF. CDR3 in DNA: TGTGCCAGTAAGGTCCAGGGGCGAACTGAAGCTTTCTTT.